These T cell receptor beta chains were read from a single sample in a study of T cells in Graves' hyperthyroidism and ophthalmopathy. TCRdb reanalysed the multiplex PCR reads using MiXCR and keeps one entry per CDR3 protein. The sample shows fewer than 250,000 distinct CDR3 sequences, roughly 15% of them seen only once. The specimen was blood. The source of these receptors is a woman younger than 30 with Graves' ophthalmopathy. CDR3s include the opening cysteine and the closing phenylalanine or tryptophan. A D gene is named only where the DNA matches it firmly. The listing skips clone size in some rows; elsewhere it reads once, few, many or a size class.

cdr3_nt cdr3_aa j_call cdr3_length clone_size d_call v_call
TGTGCCACCCTAGTCTTTGAGACCCAGTACTTC CATLVFETQYF TRBJ2-5 11 many . TRBV28
TGTGCCAGCAGCGCAGGGGGGAATTGGGGCACTGAAGCTTTCTTT CASSAGGNWGTEAFF TRBJ1-1 15 . TRBD1 TRBV3-1
TGTGCCAGCAGCCTTGGGGGGGATTCACCCCTCCACTTT CASSLGGDSPLHF TRBJ1-6 13 . . TRBV6-1
TGTGCCAGCAGCTTGCGCAGGGGCTTACAGAACACTGAAGCTTTCTTT CASSLRRGLQNTEAFF TRBJ1-1 16 many . TRBV7-8
TGCAGCACCGTAGTAGCGGGAGGCCAGCGGGATACGCAGTATTTT CSTVVAGGQRDTQYF TRBJ2-3 15 . TRBD2 TRBV29-1
TGTGCCAGCAGTTTATTCTACAGGGGTACCGGGGCGCGTCCCACAGATACGCAGTATTTT CASSLFYRGTGARPTDTQYF TRBJ2-3 20 many TRBD1 TRBV28
TGTGCCAGCAGCTCAGGACCCGAAAGGGAGCAGTACTTC CASSSGPEREQYF TRBJ2-7 13 many . TRBV5-6
TGTGCCAGCAGTTACATCGCCGGGACAGGGAGCTATAGCAATCAGCCCCAGCATTTT CASSYIAGTGSYSNQPQHF TRBJ1-5 19 many TRBD1 TRBV6-2/TRBV6-3
TGTGCCAGCAGCTTATTGGTTGGGGACAGGGGCACTGAAGCTTTCTTT CASSLLVGDRGTEAFF TRBJ1-1 16 many TRBD1 TRBV11-2
TGTGCCAGCAGCCAAGGGGGACTAGCGAGGGGCGATACGCAGTATTTT CASSQGGLARGDTQYF TRBJ2-3 16 many TRBD2 TRBV4-2
TGTGCCAGCAGTTCTCTCGGGACAGGGGGCGAGAGCAATCAGCCCCAGCATTTT CASSSLGTGGESNQPQHF TRBJ1-5 18 many TRBD1 TRBV28
TGTGCCAGCAGCTTGGAGCGGGGAGACGTCCTGACTTTC CASSLERGDVLTF TRBJ2-6 13 . TRBD2 TRBV5-4
TGCAGTGCTAGAGATCTCGGGACAGGGGTGGAAAATTCACCCCTCCACTTT CSARDLGTGVENSPLHF TRBJ1-6 17 many TRBD1 TRBV20-1
TGTGCCAGCAGTGTCGGACAAGGGCGGGGTCAGCCCCAGCATTTT CASSVGQGRGQPQHF TRBJ1-5 15 many . TRBV2
TGCAGTGCTAGCTCAGGGGGCATGGGAAACACCATATATTTT CSASSGGMGNTIYF TRBJ1-3 14 many TRBD1 TRBV20-1
TGCGCCAGCAGCTTGGGACGAGCGGGGGCCACCCTCTCCTACAATGAGCAGTTCTTC CASSLGRAGATLSYNEQFF TRBJ2-1 19 many TRBD2 TRBV5-1
TGTGCCAGCAGCTTAGCGGGAGGAAACGAGCAGTACTTC CASSLAGGNEQYF TRBJ2-7 13 many . TRBV7-6
TGCAGCGTTACCGGGACAGGGAAAACAACAGATACGCAGTATTTT CSVTGTGKTTDTQYF TRBJ2-3 15 many TRBD1 TRBV29-1
TGTGCCAGCCAACGGGCGGTGGCGGGATCCCAGCATTTT CASQRAVAGSQHF TRBJ1-5 13 many . TRBV28
TGTGCCAGTAGTACCAGGGCCAGGGACGAGCAGTACTTC CASSTRARDEQYF TRBJ2-7 13 . . TRBV19
TGTGCCAGCAGTGAAGGGACAGGGGGCTATGGCTACACCTTC CASSEGTGGYGYTF TRBJ1-2 14 . TRBD1 TRBV6-1
TGTGCCAGCAGCTTAGAAGGGACTAGCTCCCACGAGCAGTACTTC CASSLEGTSSHEQYF TRBJ2-7 15 many TRBD2 TRBV11-1
TGCGCCAGCAGCCCCAGGGGGGGCCGGACAGATACGCAGTATTTT CASSPRGGRTDTQYF TRBJ2-3 15 many . TRBV5-1
TGTGCCAGCAGCCAAGATCCAAGTAACACCGGGGAGCTGTTTTTT CASSQDPSNTGELFF TRBJ2-2 15 many . TRBV3-1
TGCAGTGCTTGGACTAGCGGGAGTTTGAATGAGCAGTTCTTC CSAWTSGSLNEQFF TRBJ2-1 14 once TRBD2 TRBV20-1
TGTGCCAGCAGGGGGGGGTTTGGGGAGCAGTACTTC CASRGGFGEQYF TRBJ2-7 12 many TRBD2 TRBV3-1
TGTGCCAGCAGCACGTACAAGCTTCAAGAGACCCAGTACTTC CASSTYKLQETQYF TRBJ2-5 14 many . TRBV5-6
TGTGCCACCGGGACAGGGCTCGAGCAGTACTTC CATGTGLEQYF TRBJ2-7 11 . TRBD1 TRBV7-9